Given below is one T cell receptor (beta chain) in context. Its antigen has not been determined. No base-level quality is on record; no much larger clone is a single base apart. The sample originates from a study of identical twins (TCRdb year 2016). Study-level background: To test whether fetal clonotypes persist, the study used deep sequencing on TCR alpha and beta repertoires from monozygotic twins, unrelated adults of various ages, and cord blood. Replicate twin experiments were performed at different times using different library preparation protocols to rule out contamination.

Libraries were prepared through 5' RACE. The instrument given in TCRdb is Illumina HiSeq 2000. Template switching introduced a universal primer binding site; the final cDNA contained a unique molecular identifier, enabling accurate counting of TCR cDNA molecules. Specific primers in the conserved constant-segment region were used to synthesize first-strand cDNA for the TCR alpha and beta chains. Each cDNA library was double barcoded, with a SMART-Mk sample barcode plus Illumina barcodes, to control for contamination. TruSeq adapter sequences along with Illumina sample barcodes were introduced in two successive PCR steps. The Illumina HiSeq platform was used with custom primers to sequence TCR alpha and beta cDNA libraries. Per the source publication's procedure: MiGEC was used to process raw reads and extract unique molecular identifiers, and MiXCR was used to find CDR3 positions. Recombination models were inferred per individual with the repgenHMM and IGoR tools using an EM algorithm. Shared clonotypes were analyzed with the tcR package in R, and sharing was normalized by the product of cloneset sizes. To study raw recombination without the effects of thymic and clonal selection, out-of-frame nonproductive sequences were analyzed. TCRdb cleaned the public reads at Q25 with fastp, built clones with MiXCR and kept in-frame beta chains. Duplicate CDR3 protein sequences are folded into a single record with the most common DNA and genes. These V and J calls originate from TCRdb's pipeline instead of the authors' own analysis. Counted in this sample were 600,000 to 800,000 distinct CDR3 sequences; 21% of them appeared once. The ten largest clonotypes hold approximately 4.5% of the sample.

The paper's findings and limits, for the study overall: Conclusions relied on cross-sectional statistical analysis, since the same donors could not be followed over many years. Abundant cord blood beta clonotypes had fewer insertions, young adult naive repertoires showed a similar but weaker trend, and memory repertoires showed no such trend. The excess sharing between twins in beta out-of-frame sequences was weaker because fewer shared sequences reduced the signal-to-noise ratio. Invariant T cells such as MAIT and iNKT could partly confound zero-insertion analyses, although diverse VJ usage argued against such confounding for most clonotypes. Compared with coincidental sharing between unrelated individuals, out-of-frame TCR alpha sequences shared between twins showed an excess of sequences with low generation probability. In monozygotic twins, out-of-frame TCR alpha sharing was systematically underestimated by recombination models, although the models agreed with sharing between unrelated individuals.

From its cysteine to its phenylalanine, the CDR3 spans 14 amino acids. This entry keeps only the CDR3 DNA: 42 bases, framed from base 1. Cut back by 3 bases and 6 bases, the V and J ends lie 12 bases apart. Every donor was a healthy Caucasian. The twin cohort consisted of three pairs of female monozygotic twins, all aged 18 to 29 years. Peripheral blood mononuclear cells were used as the source from which RNA for TCR libraries was isolated. The same specimen was also included in a second study, on T cells expressing NK-cell markers. Drawing on the second study: Three sorted T-cell subsets (CD3+CD56+NKG2C+, CD3+CD56+NKG2C- and CD3+CD56-NKG2C+) from seven to nine donors had their TCR beta-chain repertoires profiled. Among the eight sequenced donors, only one was HCMV-seronegative, while the other seven were HCMV-seropositive. In several experiments an anti-gammadeltaTCR antibody was added to restrict sorting to alphabetaTCR-expressing T cells. For 5 or 6 donors, the dominant CD3+CD56+NKG2C+ clonotypes were among the top 10 CD8+ clonotypes and accounted for about 1.0-7.5% of CD8+ T cells. Those dominant clonotypes were again the most abundant among CD3+CD56-NKG2C+ cells in a few donors, at about 28.3-65%. Whether the expanded NKG2C-expressing T cell clones were specific for HCMV antigens remained unclear. All eight donors whose samples were sequenced were randomly selected healthy volunteers, three of them men and five women. HCMV serostatus was determined by detecting HCMV-specific IgG in serum with a commercial ELISA kit. For five or six donors, unsorted PBMC were also used to sequence bulk peripheral blood T-cell repertoires. Reads were demultiplexed and grouped by UMI with MIGEC, and clonotypes were assembled and quantified with MiTCR. To remove erroneous sequences, TCR cDNA sequences were retained only when supported by two or more reads. The tcR package was used for downstream repertoire analysis, and clonotypes were matched across fractions by CDR3 nucleotide sequence plus V segment. Antigen specificity was annotated against VDJdb with VDJmatch, allowing one amino acid substitution in CDR3.

The sequenced sample was PBMCs. The rearrangement combines TRBV12-3 or TRBV12-4 with TRBJ1-5; D gene: possibly TRBD1, on 6 matching bases. This TCR derives from a woman under 30 in good health. The CDR3 reads CASSFSGVRQPQHF. The DNA reads as follows: TGTGCCAGCAGTTTCTCAGGGGTCCGTCAGCCCCAGCATTTT.